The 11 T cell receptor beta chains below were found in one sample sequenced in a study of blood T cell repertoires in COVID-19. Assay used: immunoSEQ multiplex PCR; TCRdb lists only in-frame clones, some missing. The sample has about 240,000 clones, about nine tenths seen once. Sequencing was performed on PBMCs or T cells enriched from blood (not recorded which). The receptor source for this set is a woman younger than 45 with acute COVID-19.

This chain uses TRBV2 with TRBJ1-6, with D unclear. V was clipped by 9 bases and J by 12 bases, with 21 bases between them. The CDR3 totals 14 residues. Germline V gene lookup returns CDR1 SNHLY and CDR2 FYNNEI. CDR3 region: CASTSRYLKVPLHF. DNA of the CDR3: TGTGCCAGTACTTCCCGGTACTTGAAAGTACCCCTCCACTTT.

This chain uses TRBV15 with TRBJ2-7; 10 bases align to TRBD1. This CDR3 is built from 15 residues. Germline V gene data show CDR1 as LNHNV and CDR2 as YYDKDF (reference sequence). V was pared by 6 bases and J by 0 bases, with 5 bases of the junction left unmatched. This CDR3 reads CATRSWTGGSYEQYF. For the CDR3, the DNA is TGTGCCACCAGATCATGGACAGGGGGCTCCTACGAGCAGTACTTC.

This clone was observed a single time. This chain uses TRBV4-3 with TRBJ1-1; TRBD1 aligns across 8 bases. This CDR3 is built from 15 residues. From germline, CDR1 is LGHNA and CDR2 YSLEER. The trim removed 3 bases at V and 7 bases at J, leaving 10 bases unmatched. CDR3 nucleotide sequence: TGCGCCAGCAGCCATCATCCGGGACAGGAGGTTGAAGCTTTCTTT. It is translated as CASSHHPGQEVEAFF.

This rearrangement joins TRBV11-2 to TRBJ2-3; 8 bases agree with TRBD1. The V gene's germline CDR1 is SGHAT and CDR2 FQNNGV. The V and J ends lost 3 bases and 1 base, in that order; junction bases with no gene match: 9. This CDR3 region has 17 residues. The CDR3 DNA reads TGTGCCAGCAGCTTCGGGACAGGTTCTTACCGCACAGATACGCAGTATTTT. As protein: CASSFGTGSYRTDTQYF.

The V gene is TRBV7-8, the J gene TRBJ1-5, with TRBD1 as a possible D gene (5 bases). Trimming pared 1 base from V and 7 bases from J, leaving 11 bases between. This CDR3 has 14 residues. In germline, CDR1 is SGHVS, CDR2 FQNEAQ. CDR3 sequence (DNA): TGTGCCAGCAGCTTAGAAATTGGGGGGCAGCCCCAGCATTTT. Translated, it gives CASSLEIGGQPQHF.

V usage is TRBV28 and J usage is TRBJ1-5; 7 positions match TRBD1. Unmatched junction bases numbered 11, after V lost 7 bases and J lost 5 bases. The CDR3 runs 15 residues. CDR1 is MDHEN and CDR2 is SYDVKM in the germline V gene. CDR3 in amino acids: CASTPTGLSDQPQHF. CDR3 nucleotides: TGTGCCAGCACGCCGACAGGGTTGAGTGATCAGCCCCAGCATTTT.

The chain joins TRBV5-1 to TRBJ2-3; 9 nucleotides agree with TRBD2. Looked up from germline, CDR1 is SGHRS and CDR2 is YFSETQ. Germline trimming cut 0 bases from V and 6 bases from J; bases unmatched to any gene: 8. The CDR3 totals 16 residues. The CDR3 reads CASSLVTSGAADTQYF. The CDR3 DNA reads TGCGCCAGCAGCTTGGTGACTAGCGGTGCGGCGGATACGCAGTATTTT.

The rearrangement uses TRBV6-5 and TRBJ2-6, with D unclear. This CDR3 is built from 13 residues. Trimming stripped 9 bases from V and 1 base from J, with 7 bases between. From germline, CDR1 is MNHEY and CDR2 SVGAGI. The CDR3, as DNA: TGTGCCAGTGAGCAATCTGGGGCCAACGTCCTGACTTTC. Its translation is CASEQSGANVLTF.

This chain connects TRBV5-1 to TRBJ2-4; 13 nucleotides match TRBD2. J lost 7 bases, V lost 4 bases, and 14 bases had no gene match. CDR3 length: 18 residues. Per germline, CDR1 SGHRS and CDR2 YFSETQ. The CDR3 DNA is TGCGCCAGCAGCGCAACTAGCGGGGGGGCCGGGGTCGATAACATTCAGTACTTC. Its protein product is CASSATSGGAGVDNIQYF.

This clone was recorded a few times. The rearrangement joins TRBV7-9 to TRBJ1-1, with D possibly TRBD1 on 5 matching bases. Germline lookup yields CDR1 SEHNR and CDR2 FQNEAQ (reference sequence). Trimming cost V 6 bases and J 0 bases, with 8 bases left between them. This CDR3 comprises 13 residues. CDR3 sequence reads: CASSKTVNTEAFF. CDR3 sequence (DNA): TGTGCCAGCAGTAAGACAGTGAACACTGAAGCTTTCTTT.

This chain's CDR3 is CASSPGGFKSGANVLTF. Written as DNA, the CDR3 is TGTGCCAGCAGTCCGGGGGGGTTTAAATCTGGGGCCAACGTCCTGACTTTC. The chain couples TRBV7-8 to TRBJ2-6, with 8 bases aligning to TRBD2. The CDR3 is 17 amino acids. Losses at the gene ends were 6 bases for V and 1 base for J; bases not matched to a gene: 8. The germline V gene encodes CDR1 SGHVS and CDR2 FQNEAQ.